A single sample gave rise to the 12 T cell receptor beta chains below, sequenced in a study of blood T cell repertoires in COVID-19. Using immunoSEQ multiplex PCR, the repertoire was profiled, and TCRdb retains in-frame clones only, with some absent. The repertoire includes a few hundred thousand clones, around 90% of them detected once, and about 1.1% sits in the top ten. The sequenced material came from PBMCs or T cells enriched from blood (not recorded which). These receptors originate from a woman aged 18-29 years who had recovered from COVID-19.

The V call is TRBV7-6, the J call TRBJ1-3; D is perhaps TRBD1 (6 bases). CDR1 SGHVS and CDR2 FNYEAQ come from the germline V gene. The V end was cut by 4 bases, the J end by 2 bases, with 15 bases between. This CDR3 comprises 16 residues. The CDR3 DNA reads as TGTGCCAGCAGCTCCCAACAGGGTTCGGCTGGAAACACCATATATTTT. The encoded protein is CASSSQQGSAGNTIYF.

The chain employs TRBV6-1 and TRBJ2-7; D is unresolved. The V gene lost 3 bases and the J gene lost 1 base, with 16 bases spanning the gap. This CDR3 has 16 residues. Germline V gene sequence: CDR1 MNHNS, CDR2 SASEGT. CDR3 nucleotide sequence: TGTGCCAGCAGTGACCTGGGCACCGTTCTTTCCTACGAGCAGTACTTC. It translates to CASSDLGTVLSYEQYF.

This chain links TRBV12-5 with TRBJ2-5, with 9 bases identical to TRBD1. J lost 7 bases, V lost 5 bases, and 14 bases had no gene match. The CDR3 is made up of 16 amino acids. Germline CDR1 reads LGHNT; CDR2 reads FRNRAP. This CDR3 reads CASGPQGQGSSGTQYF. CDR3 DNA sequence: TGTGCTAGTGGTCCTCAGGGACAGGGATCCTCAGGGACCCAGTACTTC. Drawing the rest from reference TRBV12-5 and TRBJ2-5, the complete variable domain is DARVTQTPRHKVTEMGQEVTMRCQPILGHNTVFWYRQTMMQGLELLAYFRNRAPLDDSGMPKDRFSAEMPDATLATLKIQPSEPRDSAVYFCASGPQGQGSSGTQYFGPGTRLLVL.

V is TRBV2 and J is TRBJ1-1; no clear D. CDR1 and CDR2 from the germline V gene are SNHLY and FYNNEI. Deletions cut 6 bases from V and 9 bases from J, with 11 bases between. This CDR3 has 11 amino acids. In DNA, the CDR3 is TGTGCCAGCAGGTGGGAGGCGAAAGCTTTCTTT. This sequence encodes CASRWEAKAFF. The variable domain in full, with the rest retrieved from reference TRBV2 and TRBJ1-1, is EPEVTQTPSHQVTQMGQEVILRCVPISNHLYFYWYRQILGQKVEFLVSFYNNEISEKSEIFDDQFSVERPDGSNFTLKIRSTKLEDSAMYFCASRWEAKAFFGQGTRLTVV.

This chain connects TRBV30 to TRBJ2-7; D is unclear. V was shortened by 2 bases and J by 4 bases, with 6 bases between the two germline ends. The CDR3 has 11 residues. CDR1 and CDR2 (germline): GTSNPN, SVGIG (reference sequence). The chain's CDR3 is CAWSQEYEQYF. For the CDR3, the DNA is TGTGCCTGGAGTCAAGAGTACGAGCAGTACTTC. The variable domain in full, completed from reference TRBV30 and TRBJ2-7, reads SQTIHQWPATLVQPVGSPLSLECTVEGTSNPNLYWYRQAAGRGLQLLFYSVGIGQISSEVPQNLSASRPQDRQFILSSKKLLLSDSGFYLCAWSQEYEQYFGPGTRLTVT.

The V and J genes are TRBV27 and TRBJ2-3; 10 positions match TRBD2. Germline CDR1 MNHEY, CDR2 SMNVEV (reference sequence). The ends lost 5 bases at V and 0 bases at J; junction bases unmatched: 14. The CDR3 runs 19 residues. This CDR3 reads CASSPIGASGGPSTDTQYF. CDR3 nucleotide sequence: TGTGCCAGCAGTCCAATCGGCGCTAGCGGGGGCCCTAGCACAGATACGCAGTATTTT.

This chain links TRBV4-1 with TRBJ2-7; TRBD1 matches at 8 bases. This CDR3 region has 15 residues. CDR1 MGHRA and CDR2 YSYEKL come from the germline V gene. The ends lost 6 bases at V and 3 bases at J; junction bases unmatched: 10. CDR3 in DNA: TGCGCCAGCAGTCTAATACAGGGGGGTTTCTACGAGCAGTACTTC. Translating gives CASSLIQGGFYEQYF.

The chain uses TRBV7-3 and TRBJ2-2; maybe TRBD1 (6 bases). Germline V gene data show CDR1 as SGHTA and CDR2 as FQGTGA. V lost 4 bases and J 1 base, leaving 13 bases between the germline ends. The CDR3 loop spans 16 amino acids. CDR3 in DNA: TGTGCCAGCAGCTCAAGCGACAGGTGGAACACCGGGGAGCTGTTTTTT. Encoded protein: CASSSSDRWNTGELFF. Combining the CDR3 with reference TRBV7-3 and TRBJ2-2 gives the whole variable domain GAGVSQTPSNKVTEKGKYVELRCDPISGHTALYWYRQSLGQGPEFLIYFQGTGAADDSGLPNDRFFAVRPEGSVSTLKIQRTERGDSAVYLCASSSSDRWNTGELFFGEGSRLTVL.

The chain joins TRBV7-3 to TRBJ1-1, with 7 bases fitting TRBD1. The V gene's germline CDR1 is SGHTA and CDR2 FQGTGA. The ends lost 4 bases at V and 3 bases at J; junction bases unmatched: 5. The CDR3 sequence is 14 residues long. The CDR3 region has the DNA TGTGCCAGCAGCTACGGGACAGCTTACACTGAAGCTTTCTTT. Amino acids: CASSYGTAYTEAFF.

This rearrangement joins TRBV9 to TRBJ1-2; 7 bases map to TRBD1. V gave up 0 bases and J gave up 5 bases; unmatched junction bases: 4. The CDR3 sequence is 14 residues long. Germline V gene lookup returns CDR1 SGDLS and CDR2 YYNGEE. CDR3 amino acids: CASSVGGQQYGYTF. The CDR3 DNA reads as TGTGCCAGCAGCGTAGGGGGACAGCAATATGGCTACACCTTC.

This clone was detected once. V is TRBV11-2 and J is TRBJ2-3, with TRBD2 matching over 8 bases. Germline lookup yields CDR1 SGHAT and CDR2 FQNNGV. The CDR3 runs to 16 residues. Unmatched junction bases numbered 7, after V lost 3 bases and J lost 2 bases. The CDR3 coding sequence is TGTGCCAGCAGCTTCTCGGGGGGGCCCTACACAGATACGCAGTATTTT. Translating gives CASSFSGGPYTDTQYF.

CDR3 protein: CASSPDLTGAGNTIYF. The CDR3 DNA sequence: TGCGCCAGCAGCCCCGACTTGACAGGGGCTGGAAACACCATATATTTT. This chain uses TRBV5-1 with TRBJ1-3; the match to TRBD1 covers 8 bases. Trimming removed 4 bases from V and 2 bases from J; junction bases left unmatched: 8. Germline-derived CDR1 and CDR2 are SGHRS and YFSETQ. The CDR3 is 16 amino acids.